A selection of T cell receptor beta chains follows, all from one sample in a study of cytomegalovirus exposure and HLA in healthy donors. Generated by immunoSEQ multiplex PCR, the TCRdb table keeps only in-frame clones and is missing some. The repertoire consists of 150,000 to 200,000 clones, with 82% occurring once and the leading ten covering less than 1%. The sample comprised PBMCs. The receptor set was obtained from a girl aged 2-9 years in good health and CMV-seropositive. The CDR3 runs from the conserved cysteine through the conserved F or W. Each record gives: CDR3 DNA, CDR3 protein, CDR3 length, clone size, V gene, J gene, D gene. The D gene is left open where the match is weak. Where a row states a size, it is once, few, many or the class of an expanded clone; other rows omit it.

TGTGCCAGCAGCCCTCTAGCGGGGGCTCAAGAGACCCAGTACTTC	CASSPLAGAQETQYF	15	NA	TRBV5-4	TRBJ2-5	TRBD2
TGTGCCAGCAGCCCCCTGAATCCTAGCCCAGATACGCAGTATTTT	CASSPLNPSPDTQYF	15	NA	TRBV27	TRBJ2-3	NA
TGTGCCTGGAGTGTAGGGGGACAGTACACCGGGGAGCTGTTTTTT	CAWSVGGQYTGELFF	15	once	TRBV30	TRBJ2-2	TRBD1
TGTGCCAGCAGGATTCAGGGGAACTATGGCTACACCTTC	CASRIQGNYGYTF	13	NA	TRBV6-1	TRBJ1-2	NA
TGCGCCAGCATCCCTCATCCAGCGTTGAACACCGGGGAGCTGTTTTTT	CASIPHPALNTGELFF	16	NA	TRBV4-1	TRBJ2-2	NA
TGTGCCAGCAGTTACTTGGGAGGGAGCTATGGCTACACCTTC	CASSYLGGSYGYTF	14	few	TRBV6-6	TRBJ1-2	NA
TGTGCCAGCAGCCCCCGGGCGGGGGGCACTGAAGCTTTCTTT	CASSPRAGGTEAFF	14	NA	TRBV7-9	TRBJ1-1	NA
TGTGCTAGTGGTTCGGACAGGGTCACAGATACGCAGTATTTT	CASGSDRVTDTQYF	14	NA	TRBV12-5	TRBJ2-3	TRBD1
TGTGCCTGGATTAGACAGGGGGCCCCAGATACGCAGTATTTT	CAWIRQGAPDTQYF	14	few	TRBV30	TRBJ2-3	TRBD1
TGTGCCAGCAGTGATAAGGGGGCTGGGGCCAACGTCCTGACTTTC	CASSDKGAGANVLTF	15	many	TRBV6-4	TRBJ2-6	NA
TGTGCCGGAGGGCGGGACAGGGACGTTTCAGATACGCAGTATTTT	CAGGRDRDVSDTQYF	15	NA	TRBV2	TRBJ2-3	TRBD1
TGCGCCAGCAGCTGGGGAAGTGCAGGGGGCCGGGGGGAGACCCAGTACTTC	CASSWGSAGGRGETQYF	17	NA	TRBV5-1	TRBJ2-5	TRBD1
TGTGCCACCAGCAAAGGGGGACAGGGGTACACTGAAGCTTTCTTT	CATSKGGQGYTEAFF	15	NA	TRBV15	TRBJ1-1	TRBD1
TGCGCCAGCAGCCAAGCCGGGGGAAGGCGGTTCTTC	CASSQAGGRRFF	12	NA	TRBV4-1	TRBJ2-1	NA
TGTGCCAGCAGCTTAGGTACTAGCACAGATACGCAGTATTTT	CASSLGTSTDTQYF	14	NA	TRBV7-9	TRBJ2-3	NA
TGCGCCAGCAGCTATCCATCTTTAGCGGGAGTGAGTAATGAGCAGTTCTTC	CASSYPSLAGVSNEQFF	17	many	TRBV5-1	TRBJ2-1	TRBD2
TGCGCCAGCTCACGACCTACAGGGTCGGAAGATACGCAGTATTTT	CASSRPTGSEDTQYF	15	NA	TRBV4-1	TRBJ2-3	NA
TGCGCCAGCAGCCAAGACCAGCGGGAGGCGCTCTACGAGCAGTACTTC	CASSQDQREALYEQYF	16	few	TRBV4-1	TRBJ2-7	TRBD2
TGTGCCAGCGGGAGGGCCATAGAGACCCAGTACTTC	CASGRAIETQYF	12	NA	TRBV6-5	TRBJ2-5	TRBD2
TGTGCCAGCAGTGGATCCGGGATAATTGATACGCAGTATTTT	CASSGSGIIDTQYF	14	NA	TRBV28	TRBJ2-3	NA
TGTGCCAGCAGCACCTCCTATAGGACTAGCGGGATTATCTACGAGCAGTACTTC	CASSTSYRTSGIIYEQYF	18	NA	TRBV28	TRBJ2-7	TRBD2
TGTGCCAGCAGCCCCGTTGCGGGCACTGAAGCTTTCTTT	CASSPVAGTEAFF	13	NA	TRBV5-4	TRBJ1-1	NA
TGTGCCAGCAGCTTCGACATAGCGGGAGGAAGAGAGACCCAGTACTTC	CASSFDIAGGRETQYF	16	NA	TRBV7-8	TRBJ2-5	TRBD2
TGTGCCAGCAGCGGAGGGACAGGGCTCTCTGGAAACACCATATATTTT	CASSGGTGLSGNTIYF	16	once	TRBV5-5	TRBJ1-3	TRBD1
TGTGCCAGCAGGCCGGGACTATTCACCGGGGAGCTGTTTTTT	CASRPGLFTGELFF	14	NA	TRBV28	TRBJ2-2	TRBD2
TGTGCCACCAGCAGAGAGGGAGCTACAACTAATGAAAAACTGTTTTTT	CATSREGATTNEKLFF	16	NA	TRBV15	TRBJ1-4	NA
TGTGCCAGCAGCTTAGCCACAGGTCCACCCACTGAAGCTTTCTTT	CASSLATGPPTEAFF	15	NA	TRBV7-8	TRBJ1-1	NA
TGTGCCAGCTCACGACTGGCCCGCATGAACACTGAAGCTTTCTTT	CASSRLARMNTEAFF	15	once	TRBV18	TRBJ1-1	NA
TGTGCCATCAAGGGAACAGGCCGCTCTGGAAACACCATATATTTT	CAIKGTGRSGNTIYF	15	NA	TRBV10-3	TRBJ1-3	NA
TGTGCCAGCAGCCTACTCTCCAGGGGCTACGAGCAGTACTTC	CASSLLSRGYEQYF	14	few	TRBV7-9	TRBJ2-7	NA
TGTGCCAGCAGCGTAGGCACTAGCGAGTACAATGAGCAGTTCTTC	CASSVGTSEYNEQFF	15	NA	TRBV9	TRBJ2-1	TRBD2
TGTGCCAGCAGCCAGGCAACGACCAAGGACACAGATACGCAGTATTTT	CASSQATTKDTDTQYF	16	NA	TRBV28	TRBJ2-3	NA
TGTGCCACCCAACTAGCGGGAGGGCGAGATGAGCAGTTCTTC	CATQLAGGRDEQFF	14	NA	TRBV6-5	TRBJ2-1	TRBD2
TGTGCCAGCAGTTACCCGGGGGGGGGCTCGGACGAGCAGTACTTC	CASSYPGGGSDEQYF	15	NA	TRBV6-6	TRBJ2-7	TRBD2
TGCGCCAGCAGCTTGTTTGGGGGCAGGTCTGAAGCTTTCTTT	CASSLFGGRSEAFF	14	NA	TRBV5-1	TRBJ1-1	NA
TGCGCCAGCAGCTTGAGGAGCATTGAGCAGTTCTTC	CASSLRSIEQFF	12	few	TRBV5-1	TRBJ2-1	NA
TGTGCCAGCAGCTTGGGCGGGCCAGGGGGCTTGAGCACTGAAGCTTTCTTT	CASSLGGPGGLSTEAFF	17	NA	TRBV5-6	TRBJ1-1	TRBD1
TGTGCCAGCAGCACCGGGTCGGTGTCCGAAAAACTGTTTTTT	CASSTGSVSEKLFF	14	once	TRBV5-4	TRBJ1-4	NA
TGTGCCAGCACTCCCACAGGGAGGGGGTTTGGTACGCAGTATTTT	CASTPTGRGFGTQYF	15	NA	TRBV27	TRBJ2-3	NA
TGTGCCACCAGCAGAGGGACAATGCCCCCCAACACTGAAGCTTTCTTT	CATSRGTMPPNTEAFF	16	NA	TRBV15	TRBJ1-1	NA
TGTGCCAGCAGTTTAGACAGGACCCGGCAGCCCCAGCATTTT	CASSLDRTRQPQHF	14	once	TRBV27	TRBJ1-5	NA
TGTGCCAGCAGCGGACGTTCAGGGCCGTCCGAGCCCCAGCATTTT	CASSGRSGPSEPQHF	15	NA	TRBV6-6	TRBJ1-5	NA